A single T cell receptor (beta chain) is shown here with its context. Residents of 24 US areas, aged 18 to 89 years, made up the participants. Participants' own reports of clinical history determined their cohort assignment. Exposed volunteers were people who met a COVID-19 case within 2 weeks before study entry. The entry originates in a study of blood T cell repertoires in COVID-19. Germline assignment: CDR1 SEHNR and CDR2 FQNEAQ (reference sequence). CDR3 length: 16 amino acids. V was clipped by 6 bases and J by 0 bases; unmatched bases: 11. Authors' data handling: Nucleated cell counts were estimated from reference gene primer amplification. Libraries were prepared by immunoSEQ multiplex PCR; TCRdb keeps only in-frame clonotypes and omits some of them. That table furnishes V, J and clone size, whereas the DNA furnished D and trimming. The profile shows fewer than 250,000 clones, around nine tenths of them singletons.

The source is a woman in her 30s who had been exposed to COVID-19. This chain links TRBV7-9 with TRBJ2-7, with 7 bases aligning to TRBD2. Sequenced material: PBMCs or T cells enriched from blood (not recorded which). The CDR3 sequence is CASRSGTGGSSYEQYF. DNA for the CDR3: TGTGCCAGCAGATCTGGGACGGGGGGTAGCTCCTACGAGCAGTACTTC. The full variable domain, its missing parts supplied by reference TRBV7-9 and TRBJ2-7, is DTGVSQNPRHKITKRGQNVTFRCDPISEHNRLYWYRQTLGQGPEFLTYFQNEAQLEKSRLLSDRFSAERPKGSFSTLEIQRTEQGDSAMYLCASRSGTGGSSYEQYFGPGTRLTVT.